The subject of this entry is one TCR beta chain. This CDR3 is built from 15 residues. From germline, CDR1 is MNHEY and CDR2 SVGEGT. V lost 4 bases to trimming and J lost 8 bases; unmatched junction nucleotides: 10. This entry comes from a study of T-cell memory formation after mild COVID-19. TCRdb processed the 5' RACE reads anew with MiXCR; each CDR3 protein has one entry. The sample consists of some 350,000 distinct CDR3 sequences, 10% to 15% of them appearing once. This TCR derives from a young man who had mild COVID-19 (a few samples of this study predate the infection). Cell type and time point are not known. Sequencing was done on a sample of PBMCs or a T cell subset sorted from them (not recorded which). The V gene is TRBV6-2 or TRBV6-3, the J gene TRBJ2-1, with 8 bases aligning to TRBD1. The CDR3 loop reads CASSSQGALVYEQFF. For the CDR3, the DNA is TGTGCCAGCAGTTCCCAGGGGGCGCTTGTCTATGAGCAGTTCTTC.